The source of this TCR beta chain is a study of CD8+ T cells in alopecia areata. In the case of this clone: Its antigen is unknown.

CDR1 and CDR2 (germline): SGHTA, FQGNSA. This CDR3 comprises 15 residues. Losses at the gene ends were 5 bases for V and 6 bases for J; bases not matched to a gene: 11. Once RNA had been extracted, it was reverse transcribed into cDNA to act as the sequencing template. The protocol was immunoSEQ multiplex PCR, while the TCRdb copy is restricted to in-frame clones and leaves out a portion. The sample has roughly 280,000 clones, 60% seen once. Treatment here: oral pan-JAK inhibitor, 5-10 mg twice daily. Both peripheral blood and punch biopsies of lesional scalp skin were obtained from patients who had alopecia areata. Study-level findings and limits: Since there was just one nonresponder, nobody can yet say how baseline CD8+ expansion ties to response.

Sequences were derived from CD4+ T cells sorted from blood, sampled at week 52, from a patient treated with tofacitinib. The V call is TRBV7-2, the J call TRBJ1-1, with 8 positions matching TRBD1. The clonotype comes from a human donor with alopecia areata. The CDR3 DNA reads TGTGCCAGCAGCCAAAACAGGGGGGCTGTCCCTGAAGCTTTCTTT. This gives the protein CASSQNRGAVPEAFF. The variable domain in full, with the rest retrieved from reference TRBV7-2 and TRBJ1-1, is GAGVSQSPSNKVTEKGKDVELRCDPISGHTALYWYRQSLGQGLEFLIYFQGNSAPDKSGLPSDRFSAERTGGSVSTLTIQRTQQEDSAVYLCASSQNRGAVPEAFFGQGTRLTVV.